This T cell receptor (beta chain) comes out of a study of T-cell memory formation after mild COVID-19 (dated by TCRdb to the early 2020s). For the wider study: Most TCR sequence clusters were specific to one of the two donors. In two donors, T-cell clones that expanded and contracted after mild COVID-19 were tracked by sequencing TCRalpha and TCRbeta repertoires over time. Two young, previously healthy adult volunteers made up the cohort, one male and one female. What the research found in general, with its limitations: Only a couple of mild cases were covered by the study, and larger cohorts that include severe cases with pre-infection samples were considered necessary. Contracting CD4+ clones turned up mainly in the CM and EM memory subsets, whereas EMRA was where CD8+ clones were enriched. Whether the second-wave clones peaking on day 37 were SARS-CoV-2 specific was not confirmed. Some responding clones were detected in pre-infection memory, which suggested that pre-existing cross-reactive memory T cells had joined the SARS-CoV-2 response. From day 15 to 85, contracting clones showed balanced CD4/CD8 phenotypes, whereas a second wave of clones that expanded from day 15 to 37 leaned towards CD4+.

PBMCs were isolated by Ficoll-Paque density gradient centrifugation. This clonotype has ten or more counts. Its antigen is not yet known. Base qualities are not recorded, but no much larger clone differs from it by a single base. Reads for this sample came from an Illumina NovaSeq 6000. Using 5'RACE with constant-segment primers, TCRalpha and TCRbeta cDNA libraries were constructed, with sample barcodes and unique molecular identifiers added in the process. RNA was extracted from every sample with Trizol reagent. The libraries were amplified in two PCR steps, and the second step added a second sample barcode and Illumina TruSeq adapters. The libraries were sequenced on an Illumina NovaSeq using 2 x 150 bp paired-end reads. Processing in the source paper ran as follows. Demultiplexing of reads and collapsing into UMI-guided consensus sequences were performed with migec v1.2.7. Using mixcr v2.1.11, UMI consensuses were aligned to TRA and TRB V and J templates and then assembled into clonotypes. A clonotype was counted as expanded or contracted only when both edgeR and NoisET called the clonotype significant, with the noise models trained on biological replicates. For edgeR calls, the thresholds were a false discovery rate-adjusted p below 0.01 and a log2 fold-change of 1. As an exploratory analysis of dynamics, max-normalized trajectories of the 1000 most abundant clonotypes were examined with PCA combined with hierarchical clustering. Each responding clone was given a CD4 or CD8 phenotype based on the CD4+ and CD8+ repertoires, which had been sequenced separately. The public sequencing data were trimmed at Q25 with fastp and processed into clonotypes with MiXCR by TCRdb, which kept only in-frame beta chains. CDR3 protein duplicates are merged, each entry listing the most common genes and DNA. The V and J calls were determined by TCRdb, not by the authors. A total of 180,000 or so distinct CDR3 sequences appear in this sample, around 10% of them only once. The ten largest clones add up to 3% to 4% of the sample.

Taken from cysteine to valine, the CDR3 has 13 residues. Here the CDR3 DNA is all that survives: 39 bases in frame from base 1. V is cut by 5 bases and J by 6 bases, and the space between the germline ends is 14 bases. From the germline V gene, CDR1 is SGHTA and CDR2 is FQGNSA. The sequencing sample was made of PBMCs or a T cell subset sorted from them (not recorded which). This sequence originates from a man between 18 and 35 years old who had mild COVID-19 (a few samples of this study predate the infection). The sample titles of this study are shuffled in the database, so cell type and time point are left out; the donor was told from shared clones. The chain joins TRBV7-2 to TRBJ2-7; the D gene identity is not certain. This receptor carries the CDR3 CASSPRPPGEQYV. The DNA sequence follows: TGTGCCAGCAGCCCCCGCCCCCCAGGCGAGCAGTACGTC.